Listed here are 5 T cell receptor beta chains from one sample, sequenced in a study of CD8 T cells in Susac syndrome. A quantity of about 0.5 to 1 ug RNA underwent reverse transcription using random hexamers. MiXCR, applied by TCRdb to the immunoSEQ multiplex PCR reads, yields one record per CDR3 protein. The sample has hundreds of thousands of distinct CDR3 sequences, less than 95% seen once. What was sequenced was CD4+ T cells from PBMCs. Receptors were obtained from a human donor with Susac syndrome.

The chain recombines TRBV10-3 with TRBJ2-3, with 7 positions matching TRBD2. The CDR3 runs 15 residues. V lost 7 bases to trimming and J lost 2 bases; unmatched junction nucleotides: 9. Germline CDR1 ENHRY, CDR2 SYGVKD. In DNA, the CDR3 is TGTGCCATCACCTCACGCGGGGGAGTCACAGATACGCAGTATTTT. Its translation: CAITSRGGVTDTQYF.

V gene TRBV20-1 combines with J gene TRBJ2-5; no reliable D call. The length of the CDR3 is 13 residues. V shed 3 bases and J shed 0 bases, with 8 bases lying between them. Germline V gene sequence: CDR1 DFQATT, CDR2 SNEGSKA (reference sequence). DNA for the CDR3: TGCAGTGCTAGTGGGCTGAACCAAGAGACCCAGTACTTC. Its protein product is CSASGLNQETQYF.

The gene calls are TRBV20-1 and TRBJ1-6; no firm D call. CDR1 and CDR2 from the germline V gene are DFQATT and SNEGSKA (reference sequence). This CDR3 has 12 amino acids. The germline V and J ends were trimmed by 0 bases and 13 bases, with 10 bases remaining between them. CDR3 bases: TGCAGTGCTAGAGATTCCCCAGGCCCCCTCCACTTT. It encodes CSARDSPGPLHF.

The chain recombines TRBV4-2 with TRBJ1-1; tentative D call: TRBD1 (5 bases). This CDR3 spans 16 amino acids. The V gene's germline CDR1 is LGHNA and CDR2 YNFKEQ. V lost 1 base and J lost 0, with 12 bases in between. CDR3 sequence (DNA): TGTGCCAGCAGCCAAGGGCAGACAGAAATGAACACTGAAGCTTTCTTT. Encoded protein: CASSQGQTEMNTEAFF.

CDR3 bases: TGTGCCACTCGGACAGTTTACTATGGCTACACCTTC. This encodes CATRTVYYGYTF. The chain combines TRBV12-3 or TRBV12-4 with TRBJ1-2, with D perhaps matching TRBD1 (6 bases). The germline V and J ends were trimmed by 10 bases and 3 bases, with 12 bases remaining between them. The CDR3 is made up of 12 amino acids.